This T cell receptor beta chain was sequenced during a study of human T cells and chemical hapten exposure. Background on the study: TCR yield per sample varied, mainly due to pooled library volumes.

The CDR3 is made up of 12 amino acids. CDR1 and CDR2 from the germline V gene are MDHEN and SYDVKM. Of note for this clonotype: Just one base apart from a much larger clone, this may be a read error.

Using its own MiXCR run on the RACE reads, TCRdb lists one record per CDR3 protein. The sample has roughly 380,000 distinct CDR3 sequences, approximately 5% seen once. Time point defined: pre-sensitization, week 0. Treatment defined: therapeutic diphenylcyclopropenone sensitization with weekly scalp DPC. Researchers sampled blood before each patch test went on. The rearrangement links TRBV28 to TRBJ2-7, with D hard to call. The sequence came from a woman aged 45-65 years with alopecia areata. Some clones in this sample may be carry-over from other donors' samples. Sequencing used whole blood, obtained in connection with sensitization to the hapten diphenylcyclopropenone (DPC). The CDR3 region has the DNA TGTGCCAGCCCCTTTTGCTCCTACGAGCGGTACTTC. Its translation is CASPFCSYERYF.